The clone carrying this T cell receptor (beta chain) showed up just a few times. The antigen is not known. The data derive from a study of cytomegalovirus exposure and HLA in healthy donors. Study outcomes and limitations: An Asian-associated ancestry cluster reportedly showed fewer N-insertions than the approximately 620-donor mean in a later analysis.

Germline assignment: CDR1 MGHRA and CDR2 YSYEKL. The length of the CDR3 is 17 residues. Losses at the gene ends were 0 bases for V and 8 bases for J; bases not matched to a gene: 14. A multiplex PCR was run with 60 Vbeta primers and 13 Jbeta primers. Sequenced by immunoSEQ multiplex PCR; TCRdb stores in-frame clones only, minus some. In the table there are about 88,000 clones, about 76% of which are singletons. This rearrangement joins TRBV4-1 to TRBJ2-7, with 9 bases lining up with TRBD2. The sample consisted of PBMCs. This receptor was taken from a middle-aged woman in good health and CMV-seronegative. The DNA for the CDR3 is TGCGCCAGCAGCCAAGATTACCCTAGGACTAGCGACAATAAGCAGTACTTC. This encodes CASSQDYPRTSDNKQYF.